This entry is about one T cell receptor beta chain. Its antigen remains unidentified. Its ends do not fully match the called genes, so a read error is possible. The same CDR3 is also encoded by other DNA sequences in this sample. The PCR made use of 60 Vbeta and 13 Jbeta primers. Generated by immunoSEQ multiplex PCR, the TCRdb table keeps only in-frame clones and is missing some. The sample records 80,000 or so clones, about 80% being singletons. This record belongs to a study of cytomegalovirus exposure and HLA in healthy donors. Regarding the study as a whole: Most TCR sequences were uncommon, yet certain public TCRs appeared in many donors.

The CDR3 loop spans 13 amino acids. Germline CDR1 SGHRS, CDR2 YFSETQ. The source of this sequence is a woman in her 40s in good health and CMV-seronegative. V is TRBV5-1 and J is TRBJ2-7; 7 positions agree with TRBD1. Input material: PBMCs. The CDR3 nucleotides read TGCGCCAGCAGTTTGGGACAGTCCTACGAGCAGTACTTC. This gives the protein CASSLGQSYEQYF.